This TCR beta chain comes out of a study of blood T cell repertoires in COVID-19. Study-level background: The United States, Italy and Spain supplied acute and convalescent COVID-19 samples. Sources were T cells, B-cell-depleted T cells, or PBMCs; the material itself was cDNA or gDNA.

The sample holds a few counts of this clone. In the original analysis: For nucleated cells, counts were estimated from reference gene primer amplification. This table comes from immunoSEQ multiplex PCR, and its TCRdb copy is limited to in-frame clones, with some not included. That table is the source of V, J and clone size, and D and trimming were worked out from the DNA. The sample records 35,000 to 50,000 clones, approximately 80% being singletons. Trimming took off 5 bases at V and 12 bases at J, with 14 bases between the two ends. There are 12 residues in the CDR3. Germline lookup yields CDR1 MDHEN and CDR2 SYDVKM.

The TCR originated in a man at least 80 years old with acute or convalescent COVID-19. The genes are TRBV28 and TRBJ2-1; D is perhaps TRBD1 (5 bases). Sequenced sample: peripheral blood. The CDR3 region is CASSQLQGGQFF. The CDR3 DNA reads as TGTGCCAGCAGTCAACTTCAGGGTGGGCAGTTCTTC.